A selection of T cell receptor beta chains follows, all from one sample in a study of T cells in Graves' hyperthyroidism and ophthalmopathy. Each CDR3 protein is one row after TCRdb ran MiXCR on the multiplex PCR reads. This table has 450,000 to 650,000 distinct CDR3 sequences, roughly 17% appearing once. Sequencing was performed on blood. The receptors come from a woman younger than 35 with Graves' ophthalmopathy. CDR3s include the opening cysteine and the closing phenylalanine or tryptophan. The D gene is left open where the match is weak. Clone size appears in some rows only: once, few, many, or a class for an expanded clone.

V gene	clone size	D gene	J gene	CDR3 DNA	CDR3 protein
TRBV28	few	TRBD1	TRBJ2-2	TGTGCCAGCAGTAGAGGGGGCTCGGTCACCGGGGAGCTGTTTTTT	CASSRGGSVTGELFF
TRBV7-2	few	-	TRBJ2-7	TGTGCCAGCAGCTCCGATTTTCGGGGGCCCTACGAGCAGTACTTC	CASSSDFRGPYEQYF
TRBV11-2	-	-	TRBJ2-3	TGTGCCAGCAGCTGGAATAGCTGGTTGACAGATACGCAGTATTTT	CASSWNSWLTDTQYF
TRBV12-3/TRBV12-4	many	-	TRBJ1-2	TGTGCCAGCAGCCGAAGTCCGGACTATGGCTACACCTTC	CASSRSPDYGYTF
TRBV5-1	-	-	TRBJ2-4	TGCGCCAGCAGCTTGTCGTCGAATACCCTAAACATTCAGTACTTC	CASSLSSNTLNIQYF
TRBV7-8	many	-	TRBJ2-5	TGTGCCAGCAGCTTAGAAGCACAGACCCAGTACTTC	CASSLEAQTQYF
TRBV30	-	-	TRBJ1-5	TGTGCCTGGAGTGCAGCCGGAGTCAATCAGCCCCAGCATTTT	CAWSAAGVNQPQHF
TRBV20-1	many	-	TRBJ1-2	TGCAGTGCTAGAGATTACGGGGAGGGAAGCTATGGCTACACCTTC	CSARDYGEGSYGYTF
TRBV7-9	few	-	TRBJ1-1	TGTGCCAGCAGCTTAGGTACCCAGGGAGGGACTGAAGCTTTCTTT	CASSLGTQGGTEAFF
TRBV10-3	few	TRBD1	TRBJ2-7	TGTGCCATCAGGGAACCGGGACAGGGGACCTACGAGCAGTACTTC	CAIREPGQGTYEQYF
TRBV28	many	-	TRBJ2-1	TGTGCCAGCAGTTTTCTAGCTCTGGATGAGCAGTTCTTC	CASSFLALDEQFF
TRBV6-2/TRBV6-3	few	TRBD1	TRBJ1-5	TGTGCCAGCGGACAGGGGGATTTTAGCAATCAGCCCCAGCATTTT	CASGQGDFSNQPQHF
TRBV12-5	many	TRBD1	TRBJ2-1	TGTGCTAGTGGTTTGGCAAGGGACAGGGTTACCAATGAGCAGTTCTTC	CASGLARDRVTNEQFF
TRBV29-1	few	-	TRBJ2-3	TGCAGCGTTGACGGACTGAACACAGATACGCAGTATTTT	CSVDGLNTDTQYF
TRBV6-1	many	-	TRBJ2-1	TGTGCCAGCAGTGGGATAGGGCCTTACAATGAGCAGTTCTTC	CASSGIGPYNEQFF
TRBV18	many	TRBD1	TRBJ1-5	TGTGCCAGCTCACCCCCGGGACAGGGGGGCCAGCCCCAGCATTTT	CASSPPGQGGQPQHF
TRBV30	many	-	TRBJ1-5	TGTGCCTGGAGTGTATTTTTTGGTCAGCCCCAGCATTTT	CAWSVFFGQPQHF
TRBV12-3/TRBV12-4	-	-	TRBJ2-3	TGTGCCAGCAGTGGTAGGACAGTAGGAGGAGATACGCAGTATTTT	CASSGRTVGGDTQYF
TRBV13	many	-	TRBJ2-7	TGTGCCAGCAGCTTAGGTTCAGGACTCTTAACCTACGAGCAGTACTTC	CASSLGSGLLTYEQYF
TRBV7-2	many	TRBD2	TRBJ2-3	TGTGCCAGCAGCTTGAGGGGACTAGCGGGAGAGGCAGATACGCAGTATTTT	CASSLRGLAGEADTQYF
TRBV6-5	many	TRBD1	TRBJ2-1	TGTGCCAGCAGTTACGGGGACAGGGGGCTCGACGAGCAGTTCTTC	CASSYGDRGLDEQFF
TRBV5-1	many	-	TRBJ1-2	TGCGCCAGCAGCTTGGGCGGGGGCAAGACTAACTATGGCTACACCTTC	CASSLGGGKTNYGYTF
TRBV6-4	-	-	TRBJ2-5	TGTGCCAGCAGCCTCGAGAGAGGCTCAGAGACCCAGTACTTC	CASSLERGSETQYF
TRBV29-1	many	-	TRBJ2-5	TGCAGCGTTGTTGCGACAGCCCAAGAGACCCAGTACTTC	CSVVATAQETQYF
TRBV6-5	-	-	TRBJ1-6	TGTGCCAGCAGTTACTCGAACCAGGGGAATTCACCCCTCCACTTT	CASSYSNQGNSPLHF
TRBV6-6	many	-	TRBJ1-2	TGTGCCAGCAGTTACTCGACCCACCTTGGGGACTATGGCTACACCTTC	CASSYSTHLGDYGYTF
TRBV4-2	few	TRBD2	TRBJ2-5	TGTGCCAGCAGCCAAGAGTGGGGACTAGCGAGAGAGACCCAGTACTTC	CASSQEWGLARETQYF
TRBV28	-	-	TRBJ1-5	TGTGCCAGCAGTTTATTGGGGGGGCCAAGCAATCAGCCCCAGCATTTT	CASSLLGGPSNQPQHF
TRBV15	few	-	TRBJ2-4	TGTGCCACCAGCAGAGATCGGGGCGAGTGGGATATAGCCAAAAACATTCAGTACTTC	CATSRDRGEWDIAKNIQYF
TRBV28	many	-	TRBJ1-1	TGTGCCAGCAGTTTATACCGGGGGATCACTGAAGCTTTCTTT	CASSLYRGITEAFF
TRBV4-1	few	-	TRBJ1-2	TGCGCCAGCAGCCAAGAAAGACTACGGCAGGCTAACTATGGCTACACCTTC	CASSQERLRQANYGYTF
TRBV28	many	-	TRBJ2-1	TGTGCCAGCACCAATCAGGGCGGTGTCGGTGAGCAGTTCTTC	CASTNQGGVGEQFF
TRBV5-1	-	-	TRBJ2-1	TGCGCCAGCAGCGCCAGTACAGGTCTTGCCTACAATGAGCAGTTCTTC	CASSASTGLAYNEQFF
TRBV20-1	few	-	TRBJ1-2	TGCAGTGCTAGTGCGACAACTAACTATGGCTACACCTTC	CSASATTNYGYTF
TRBV7-9	-	-	TRBJ2-2	TGTGCCAGCAGCTTAATTAGCGCCGGGGAGCTGTTTTTT	CASSLISAGELFF
TRBV20-1	few	-	TRBJ2-3	TGCAGCGTTGAACCCGATACAGATACGCAGTATTTT	CSVEPDTDTQYF
TRBV19	few	TRBD1	TRBJ1-1	TGTGCCAGTGCGCCGCGACAGGGCCCGGGTCAGGTGAACACTGAAGCTTTCTTT	CASAPRQGPGQVNTEAFF
TRBV27	-	-	TRBJ1-6	TGTGCCAGCAGTTTAAGGGAAGAATCCTATAATTCACCCCTCCACTTT	CASSLREESYNSPLHF
TRBV7-2	many	TRBD2	TRBJ2-3	TGTGCCAGCAGCGCTGGGACTAGCGGGAGGACGGATACGCAGTATTTT	CASSAGTSGRTDTQYF